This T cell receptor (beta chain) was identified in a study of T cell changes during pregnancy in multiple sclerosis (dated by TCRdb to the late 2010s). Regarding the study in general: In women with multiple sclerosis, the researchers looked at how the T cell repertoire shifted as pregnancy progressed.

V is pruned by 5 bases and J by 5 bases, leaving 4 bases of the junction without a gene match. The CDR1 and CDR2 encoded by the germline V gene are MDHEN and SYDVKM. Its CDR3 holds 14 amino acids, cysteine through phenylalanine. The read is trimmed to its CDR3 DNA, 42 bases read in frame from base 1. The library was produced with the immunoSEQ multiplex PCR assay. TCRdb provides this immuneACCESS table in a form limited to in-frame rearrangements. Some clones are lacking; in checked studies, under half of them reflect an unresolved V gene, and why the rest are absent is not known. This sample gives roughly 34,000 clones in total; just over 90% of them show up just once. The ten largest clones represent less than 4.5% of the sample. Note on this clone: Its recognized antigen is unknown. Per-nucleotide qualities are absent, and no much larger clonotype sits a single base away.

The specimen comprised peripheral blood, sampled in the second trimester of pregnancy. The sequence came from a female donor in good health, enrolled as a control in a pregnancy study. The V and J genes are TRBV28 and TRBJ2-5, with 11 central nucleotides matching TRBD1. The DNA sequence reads TGTGCCAGCAGTGCCGGGACAGGGGGGGAGACCCAGTACTTC. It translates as CASSAGTGGETQYF. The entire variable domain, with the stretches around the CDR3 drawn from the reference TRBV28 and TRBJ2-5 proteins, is DVKVTQSSRYLVKRTGEKVFLECVQDMDHENMFWYRQDPGLGLRLIYFSYDVKMKEKGDIPEGYSVSREKKERFSLILESASTNQTSMYLCASSAGTGGETQYFGPGTRLLVL.